This entry describes one T cell receptor beta chain. The antigen remains undetermined. Sequenced by immunoSEQ multiplex PCR; TCRdb stores in-frame clones only, minus some. Of around 91,000 clones detected, 87% appear once; the ten largest clones hold 15%. This record comes from a study of T cells in localized non-small cell lung cancer. Per germline, CDR1 MNHNS and CDR2 SASEGT. CDR3 length: 15 residues. The V gene end was trimmed by 6 bases and the J gene end by 0 bases; junction bases not matched to a gene: 6. Study findings and constraints: There was higher T cell clonality in uninvolved adjacent lung than in tumor, and it was highest there.

The source of this sequence is a man aged 40 to 69 with stage I squamous cell lung carcinoma. Sequencing used peripheral blood, obtained before any cancer treatment. The chain links TRBV6-1 to TRBJ1-1; TRBD1 agrees at 8 bases. This CDR3 reads CASRDRDRMNTEAFF. For the CDR3, the DNA is TGTGCCAGCAGAGACCGGGACAGGATGAACACTGAAGCTTTCTTT.